This entry describes one TCR beta chain. Its antigen is undetermined. The sample comes from a study of T cell responses to AZD1222 COVID-19 vaccine. Clones were read by immunoSEQ multiplex PCR, and TCRdb kept only the in-frame ones, dropping some. The sample yields 150,000 to 200,000 clones, approximately 90% seen once. The CDR3 extends over 16 amino acids. Germline lookup yields CDR1 SGHRS and CDR2 YFSETQ. Trimming took 0 bases from V and 0 from J; bases not matched to a gene: 5. Study findings and constraints: Sampled repertoires all dated from after the peak T cell response. The donor cohort was predominantly white British with a female majority, and clonal diversity may have been underestimated. Spike as a whole was targeted by vaccine-associated CD4 TCRs, dominant at 160-218 and 743-854.

The source was peripheral blood, collected 28 days after the second AZD1222 dose. The chain employs TRBV5-1 and TRBJ1-1; 7 positions match TRBD1. The TCR sequence derives from an adult who received the AZD1222 COVID-19 vaccine. CDR3 coding DNA: TGCGCCAGCAGCTTGGGACAGGGATGGATGAACACTGAAGCTTTCTTT. Amino acids: CASSLGQGWMNTEAFF.